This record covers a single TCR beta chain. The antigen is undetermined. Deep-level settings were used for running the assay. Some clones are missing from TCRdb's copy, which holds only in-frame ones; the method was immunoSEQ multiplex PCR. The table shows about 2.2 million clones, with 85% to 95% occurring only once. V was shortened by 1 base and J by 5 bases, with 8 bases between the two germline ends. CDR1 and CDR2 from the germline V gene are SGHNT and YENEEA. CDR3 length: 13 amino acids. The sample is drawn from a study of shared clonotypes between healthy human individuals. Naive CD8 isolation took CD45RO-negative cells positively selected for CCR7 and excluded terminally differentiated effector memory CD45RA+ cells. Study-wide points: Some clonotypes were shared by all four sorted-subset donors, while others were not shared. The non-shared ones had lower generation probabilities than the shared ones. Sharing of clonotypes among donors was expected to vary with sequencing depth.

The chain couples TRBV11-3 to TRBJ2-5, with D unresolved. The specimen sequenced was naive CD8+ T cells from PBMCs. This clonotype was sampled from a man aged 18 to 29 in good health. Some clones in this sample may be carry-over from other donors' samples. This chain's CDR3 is CASSLVLWETQYF. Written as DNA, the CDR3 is TGTGCCAGCAGCTTAGTTCTTTGGGAGACCCAGTACTTC.